This T cell receptor (beta chain) was observed in a study of OX40 agonist ivuxolimab in advanced cancers. Sequenced by immunoSEQ multiplex PCR; TCRdb stores in-frame clones only, minus some. The sample includes 75,000 or so clones, roughly 83% of them seen just once. The CDR3 sequence is 13 residues long. V lost 1 base, J lost 1 base, and 1 base lay in between. From germline, CDR1 is SGHTA and CDR2 FQGNSA. The genes are TRBV7-2 and TRBJ1-4; D ambiguous. The sequencing used CD4+ or CD8+ T cells sorted from blood, collected in a trial of the OX40 agonist ivuxolimab. The clonotype comes from an adult with an advanced solid tumor such as melanoma, head and neck, liver or kidney cancer. CDR3 region: CASSLETNEKLFF. CDR3 in DNA: TGTGCCAGCAGCTTAGAAACTAATGAAAAACTGTTTTTT. The full variable domain, in which reference TRBV7-2 and TRBJ1-4 provide the parts outside the CDR3, is GAGVSQSPSNKVTEKGKDVELRCDPISGHTALYWYRQSLGQGLEFLIYFQGNSAPDKSGLPSDRFSAERTGGSVSTLTIQRTQQEDSAVYLCASSLETNEKLFFGSGTQLSVL.